The 19 T cell receptor beta chains reported below all come from one sample, sequenced in a study of blood T cell repertoires in COVID-19. This table comes from immunoSEQ multiplex PCR, and its TCRdb copy is limited to in-frame clones, with some not included. The sample carries roughly 250,000 clones, about 83% recorded once. The material sequenced was peripheral blood. Every receptor here comes from a woman aged 35 to 49 who had recovered from COVID-19.

The V gene is TRBV30, the J gene TRBJ1-1; D is unresolved. CDR3 length: 16 amino acids. CDR1 and CDR2 from the germline V gene are GTSNPN and SVGIG (reference sequence). Trimming stripped 3 bases from V and 1 base from J, with 18 bases between. The CDR3 DNA reads as TGTGCCTGGAGAGCGAAACCGGGATCCCCGAACACTGAAGCTTTCTTT. Translation gives CAWRAKPGSPNTEAFF. The full variable domain, completed using reference TRBV30 and TRBJ1-1, is SQTIHQWPATLVQPVGSPLSLECTVEGTSNPNLYWYRQAAGRGLQLLFYSVGIGQISSEVPQNLSASRPQDRQFILSSKKLLLSDSGFYLCAWRAKPGSPNTEAFFGQGTRLTVV.

The chain employs TRBV27 and TRBJ2-7, with a possible D match to TRBD2 (6 bases). Germline lookup yields CDR1 MNHEY and CDR2 SMNVEV (reference sequence). The CDR3 covers 14 residues. The ends were cut back, 4 bases at V and 0 bases at J, with 10 bases in the middle. CDR3 nucleotides: TGTGCCAGCAGTTGGAGGGTAGGCTCCTACGAGCAGTACTTC. Translation: CASSWRVGSYEQYF.

The chain links TRBV2 to TRBJ1-5; 9 positions agree with TRBD1. Trimming took 8 bases from V and 6 from J; bases not matched to a gene: 11. Germline V gene data show CDR1 as SNHLY and CDR2 as FYNNEI. CDR3 length: 15 residues. The CDR3 is CASRSEQGASQPQHF. CDR3 bases: TGTGCCAGCCGCTCCGAACAGGGGGCAAGTCAGCCCCAGCATTTT.

This clone was counted a few times. This chain's CDR3 is CASSPIRGEGGGFSGNTIYF. In DNA form, the CDR3 reads TGTGCCAGCAGTCCAATCCGGGGGGAGGGAGGGGGTTTCTCTGGAAACACCATATATTTT. V gene TRBV28 combines with J gene TRBJ1-3, with D tentatively TRBD1 (6 bases). Germline assignment: CDR1 MDHEN and CDR2 SYDVKM. This CDR3 has 20 residues. The V and J ends lost 5 bases and 0 bases respectively, with 26 bases between them.

The V and J genes are TRBV10-3 and TRBJ1-3; the match to TRBD1 covers 10 bases. Trimming took 7 bases from V and 0 from J; bases not matched to a gene: 6. The CDR3 is made up of 16 amino acids. The germline V gene encodes CDR1 ENHRY and CDR2 SYGVKD. CDR3 in DNA: TGTGCCATCAAAGGGACAGGGGAGGCCTCTGGAAACACCATATATTTT. It is translated as CAIKGTGEASGNTIYF.

The chain is built from TRBV6-5 and TRBJ2-2, with D tentatively TRBD1 (6 bases). This CDR3 is 16 amino acids long. Germline CDR1 MNHEY, CDR2 SVGAGI. V was shortened by 3 bases and J by 1 base, with 12 bases between the two germline ends. CDR3 sequence reads: CASSYSGTMNTGELFF. The CDR3 region has the DNA TGTGCCAGCAGTTATTCCGGGACAATGAACACCGGGGAGCTGTTTTTT.

The J gene is TRBJ2-2, the V gene TRBV6-4; 9 bases fit TRBD1. Germline CDR1 and CDR2: MRHNA and SNTAGT. Trimming at V came to 4 bases and at J to 5 bases, leaving 8 bases not matched to a gene. This CDR3 has 16 amino acids. CDR3 loop: CASSGSGTGHTGELFF. CDR3 sequence (DNA): TGTGCCAGCAGTGGCTCCGGGACAGGGCATACCGGGGAGCTGTTTTTT.

This clone has a handful of counts. The chain links TRBV7-2 to TRBJ1-1; the D is unclear. Trimming cost V 1 base and J 11 bases, with 17 bases left between them. The CDR3 loop spans 14 amino acids. Per germline, CDR1 SGHTA and CDR2 FQGNSA. Here the CDR3 DNA reads TGTGCCAGCAGCTTAGTTCCGGGCCGGGGTTTGGCTTTCTTT. This encodes CASSLVPGRGLAFF.

This rearrangement joins TRBV5-1 to TRBJ2-7; TRBD1 might be the D (6 bases). The V end lost 5 bases, the J end lost 1 base, and 19 bases lay between the germline ends. CDR3 length: 16 residues. CDR1 is SGHRS and CDR2 is YFSETQ in the germline V gene. The CDR3 DNA reads TGCGCCAGCAGTACGACAACCGGGACACCGTCCTACGAGCAGTACTTC. This translates into CASSTTTGTPSYEQYF.

Only one count was recorded for this clone. This chain uses TRBV5-6 with TRBJ1-1; 8 bases map to TRBD1. Looked up from germline, CDR1 is SGHDT and CDR2 is YYEEEE. Trimming cost V 3 bases and J 4 bases; bases outside gene matches: 11. CDR3 length: 16 residues. The CDR3 sequence: CASSYAPRGLFTEAFF. For the CDR3, the DNA is TGTGCCAGCAGCTACGCTCCCAGGGGGCTCTTCACTGAAGCTTTCTTT.

The sample holds one count of this clone. The chain joins TRBV2 to TRBJ1-4, with 10 positions matching TRBD1. The CDR3 covers 17 residues. The germline gives CDR1 SNHLY, CDR2 FYNNEI. Trimming cost V 6 bases and J 4 bases; bases outside gene matches: 11. The chain's CDR3 is CASRWYVGQGYNEKLFF. In nucleotides, the CDR3 is TGTGCCAGCAGGTGGTATGTGGGACAGGGGTATAATGAAAAACTGTTTTTT.

V usage is TRBV2 and J usage is TRBJ1-1, with D hard to call. This CDR3 has 11 residues. Germline V gene sequence: CDR1 SNHLY, CDR2 FYNNEI. V was clipped by 6 bases and J by 6 bases, with 8 bases between them. The CDR3 spells CASREVAEAFF. The CDR3 coding sequence is TGTGCCAGCAGGGAGGTGGCTGAAGCTTTCTTT.

V usage is TRBV6-6 and J usage is TRBJ1-2; 10 bases agree with TRBD1. Trimming removed 2 bases from V and 3 bases from J; junction bases left unmatched: 3. Germline values: CDR1 MNHNY, CDR2 SVGAGI (reference sequence). The CDR3 totals 15 residues. The CDR3 here is CASSYQDRGDYGYTF. In nucleotides, the CDR3 is TGTGCCAGCAGTTACCAGGACAGGGGGGACTATGGCTACACCTTC.

The gene calls are TRBV18 and TRBJ1-5, with D possibly matching TRBD1 (6 bases). CDR1 KGHSH and CDR2 LQKENI come from the germline V gene. CDR3 length: 13 residues. V gave up 3 bases and J gave up 5 bases, with 8 bases separating them. The CDR3 region is CASSPKGDQPQHF. CDR3 nucleotides: TGTGCCAGCTCACCTAAGGGGGATCAGCCCCAGCATTTT.

This clone appeared a few times. The V gene is TRBV6-6, the J gene TRBJ1-1; TRBD1 matches at 7 bases. With V trimmed by 7 bases and J by 7 bases, 15 bases remained unmatched. Germline values: CDR1 MNHNY, CDR2 SVGAGI (reference sequence). The CDR3 is 15 residues long. The CDR3 sequence: CASNYRGASIIEAFF. The CDR3 coding sequence is TGTGCCAGCAACTACAGGGGCGCATCTATTATTGAAGCTTTCTTT.

V usage is TRBV2 and J usage is TRBJ2-3; the D gene is possibly TRBD1 (6 bases). From germline, CDR1 is SNHLY and CDR2 FYNNEI. CDR3 length: 15 amino acids. The ends were cut back, 5 bases at V and 4 bases at J, with 16 bases in the middle. CDR3 amino acids: CASSWGQQEADTQYF. CDR3 in DNA: TGTGCCAGCAGTTGGGGGCAACAAGAGGCAGATACGCAGTATTTT.

The gene calls are TRBV5-1 and TRBJ2-7, with 9 bases aligning to TRBD2. The J segment lost 2 bases and the V segment lost 6 bases, leaving 3 bases of the junction unmatched. Germline lookup yields CDR1 SGHRS and CDR2 YFSETQ. The CDR3 is made up of 13 amino acids. CDR3 protein: CASNLAGTYEQYF. The CDR3 DNA is TGCGCCAGCAACCTAGCGGGAACCTACGAGCAGTACTTC.

The rearrangement uses TRBV6-1 and TRBJ2-6; D gene unclear. Between the trimmed V and J ends, which lost 7 bases and 4 bases, there was a span of 11 bases. This CDR3 is 14 amino acids long. Germline-derived CDR1 and CDR2 are MNHNS and SASEGT. The CDR3 nucleotides are TGTGCCAGCAAACCCACTCTAGGGGCCAACGTCCTGACTTTC. This codes for CASKPTLGANVLTF.

The chain uses TRBV5-1 and TRBJ2-2; 10 nucleotides agree with TRBD1. This CDR3 contains 14 residues. With 5 bases clipped from V and 7 bases from J, the junction kept 5 bases outside the gene matches. The germline V gene encodes CDR1 SGHRS and CDR2 YFSETQ. CDR3 nucleotides: TGCGCCAGCAGTCGGGACAGGGGTTACGGGGAGCTGTTTTTT. Translated: CASSRDRGYGELFF.